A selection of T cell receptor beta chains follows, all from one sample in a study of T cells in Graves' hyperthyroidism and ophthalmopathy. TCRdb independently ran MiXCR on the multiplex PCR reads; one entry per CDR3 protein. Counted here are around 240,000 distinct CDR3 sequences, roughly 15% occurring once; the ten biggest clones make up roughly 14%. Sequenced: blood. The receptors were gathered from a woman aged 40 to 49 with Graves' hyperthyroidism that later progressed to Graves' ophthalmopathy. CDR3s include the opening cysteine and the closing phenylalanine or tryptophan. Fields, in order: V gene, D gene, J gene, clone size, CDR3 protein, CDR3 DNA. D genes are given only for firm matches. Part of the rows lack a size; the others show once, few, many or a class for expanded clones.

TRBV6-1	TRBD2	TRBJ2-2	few	CASRLGGGLAGGPGELFF	TGTGCCAGCAGACTCGGTGGGGGACTAGCGGGAGGGCCTGGGGAGCTGTTTTTT
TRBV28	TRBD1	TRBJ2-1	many	CASNSPAAGTGRDEQFF	TGTGCCAGCAATTCCCCGGCCGCGGGGACAGGGAGGGACGAGCAGTTCTTC
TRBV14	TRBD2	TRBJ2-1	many	CASSRTSGSETMRQFF	TGTGCCAGCAGCCGCACTAGCGGGAGTGAGACAATGAGGCAGTTCTTC
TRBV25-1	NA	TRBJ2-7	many	CASSFGGHEQYF	TGTGCCAGCAGTTTCGGAGGGCACGAGCAGTACTTC
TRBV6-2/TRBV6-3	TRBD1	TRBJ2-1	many	CASSYPTGTEYNEQFF	TGTGCCAGCAGTTACCCGACCGGGACAGAATACAATGAGCAGTTCTTC
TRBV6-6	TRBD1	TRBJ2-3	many	CASSYGFSTGTDTQYF	TGTGCCAGCAGTTACGGGTTTTCGACAGGGACAGATACGCAGTATTTT
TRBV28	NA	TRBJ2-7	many	CASISSSYEQYF	TGTGCCAGCATATCCAGCTCCTACGAGCAGTACTTC
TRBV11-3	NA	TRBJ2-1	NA	CASSPRDFYNEQFF	TGTGCCAGCAGCCCTAGGGACTTCTACAATGAGCAGTTCTTC
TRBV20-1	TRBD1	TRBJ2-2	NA	CSALGQISTGELFF	TGCAGTGCCCTGGGACAGATTAGCACCGGGGAGCTGTTTTTT
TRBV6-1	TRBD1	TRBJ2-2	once	CASSPWTGLEELFF	TGTGCCAGCAGTCCGTGGACAGGGTTAGAGGAGCTGTTTTTT
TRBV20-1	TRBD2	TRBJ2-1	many	CSATGLAVNNEQFF	TGCAGTGCTACCGGACTAGCGGTGAACAATGAGCAGTTCTTC
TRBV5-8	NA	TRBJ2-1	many	CASSLAKGTSYNEQFF	TGTGCCAGCAGCTTGGCCAAGGGGACCTCCTACAATGAGCAGTTCTTC
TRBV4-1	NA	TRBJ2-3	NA	CASSPGQPSTDTQYF	TGCGCCAGCAGTCCAGGACAGCCGAGCACAGATACGCAGTATTTT
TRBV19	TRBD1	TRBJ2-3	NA	CASSSTGGTDTQYF	TGTGCCAGTAGTTCGACAGGGGGGACAGATACGCAGTATTTT
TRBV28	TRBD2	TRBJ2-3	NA	CASSLGIGTSGRARRTDTQYF	TGTGCCAGCAGTCTAGGGATCGGGACTAGCGGGAGGGCCAGGCGCACAGATACGCAGTATTTT
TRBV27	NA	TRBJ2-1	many	CASSPPGDEQFF	TGTGCCAGCAGTCCTCCCGGGGATGAGCAGTTCTTC
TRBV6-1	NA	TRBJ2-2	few	CASSKGQNTGELFF	TGTGCCAGCAGTAAGGGACAGAACACCGGGGAGCTGTTTTTT
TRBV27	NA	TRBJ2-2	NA	CASSFRAGAPYFPYTGKLFF	TGTGCCAGCAGTTTCCGGGCAGGGGCCCCTTATTTTCCCTACACCGGGAAGCTGTTTTTT
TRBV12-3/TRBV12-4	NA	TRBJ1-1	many	CASGVAAVNTEAFF	TGTGCCAGCGGCGTGGCGGCCGTGAACACTGAAGCTTTCTTT
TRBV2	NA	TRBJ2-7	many	CASSRETYEQYF	TGTGCCAGCAGTCGGGAGACCTACGAGCAGTACTTC
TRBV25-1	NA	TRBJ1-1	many	CASNEGPTEAFF	TGTGCCAGTAATGAGGGGCCCACTGAAGCTTTCTTT
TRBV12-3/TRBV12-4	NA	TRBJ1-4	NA	CASSLRGSNEKLFF	TGTGCCAGCAGTTTAAGAGGGTCTAATGAAAAACTGTTTTTT
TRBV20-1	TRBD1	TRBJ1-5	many	CSARDRDRGQDQPQHF	TGCAGTGCTAGAGATCGGGACAGGGGGCAGGATCAGCCCCAGCATTTT
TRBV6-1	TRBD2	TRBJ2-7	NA	CASSQGLAGYEQYF	TGTGCCAGCAGTCAGGGACTAGCGGGGTACGAGCAGTACTTC
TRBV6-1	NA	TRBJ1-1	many	CASRKMGSGTEAFF	TGTGCCAGCAGGAAGATGGGGTCTGGCACTGAAGCTTTCTTT
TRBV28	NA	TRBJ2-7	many	CASRPGGGEQYF	TGTGCCAGCAGACCAGGAGGGGGCGAGCAGTACTTC
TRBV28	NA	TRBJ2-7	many	CASWTSQYEQYF	TGTGCCAGCTGGACTTCCCAATACGAGCAGTACTTC
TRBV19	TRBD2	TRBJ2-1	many	CASSIRLAGVVFHEQFF	TGTGCCAGTAGTATACGCCTAGCGGGAGTGGTTTTCCATGAGCAGTTCTTC